The next 21 T cell receptor beta chains were all read from a single sample in a study of tumor-infiltrating lymphocytes in primary liver carcinoma. The authors made TCR beta cDNA from around 500 ng total RNA with a constant-region primer. Three nested multiplex PCR rounds, a slightly modified ARM-PCR, produced the libraries for TCR beta. The first two PCR rounds, around 10 cycles each, used TRBV1-TRBV30 forward primers and a C-beta reverse primer. TCRdb independently ran MiXCR on the multiplex PCR reads; one entry per CDR3 protein. The table shows approximately 310,000 distinct CDR3 sequences, with about 60% occurring only once. Blood RNA originated from unsorted whole blood, with germline DNA additionally extracted. What was sequenced was peripheral blood. The receptors come from a man aged 35-49 years with primary liver carcinoma and hepatitis B virus infection.

In regard to this clonotype: The junction does not match germline at one end; this may be a read error. The chain couples TRBV6-6 to TRBJ1-1, with D possibly matching TRBD1 (5 bases). Germline V gene data show CDR1 as MNHNY and CDR2 as SVGAGI (reference sequence). This CDR3 is built from 18 residues. The CDR3 sequence is CASSCSIPAGTGNTEALF. The DNA for the CDR3 is TGTGCCAGCAGTTGCTCGATCCCAGCAGGGACCGGGAACACTGAAGCTCTCTTT.

This clonotype was seen at least ten times. The chain couples TRBV4-1 to TRBJ2-1; D is unclear. V lost 0 bases to trimming and J lost 15 bases, with 15 bases between them. The CDR3 is made up of 13 amino acids. The germline CDR1 and CDR2 sequences are MGHRA and YSYEKL. CDR3 loop: CASSQDLGRLRFF. The DNA for the CDR3 is TGCGCCAGCAGCCAAGATCTCGGGCGCCTTCGGTTCTTC.

Concerning this clonotype: A read error may explain this, as a much larger clone is one base away. The chain combines TRBV7-9 with TRBJ2-7, with D possibly called TRBD1 or TRBD2 (6 bases each). There are 16 residues in the CDR3. Germline CDR1 is SEHNR and CDR2 is FQNEAQ (reference sequence). The CDR3 DNA reads as TGTGCCAGCAGTCCACCCGGGGGCCTAGTAGGAGGCGAGCAGCACTTC. Residues: CASSPPGGLVGGEQHF.

Note on this clonotype: Germline is not matched at one junction end, which may reflect a read error. This chain connects TRBV6-6 to TRBJ2-6, with D perhaps assigned TRBD1 or TRBD2 (5 bases each). The CDR3 totals 16 residues. Germline values: CDR1 MNHNY, CDR2 SVGAGI (reference sequence). The CDR3 DNA reads TGTGCCAGCAGTTACGAGGGTTATACTGGGGCCAGCGTCCTGACCTTC. It translates to CASSYEGYTGASVLTF.

V gene TRBV11-1 combines with J gene TRBJ2-1; D is unclear. Per the germline V gene, CDR1 is SGHAT and CDR2 is FQDESV (reference sequence). Trimming took off 5 bases at V and 15 bases at J, with 20 bases between the two ends. The CDR3 is 13 amino acids. CDR3 coding DNA: TGTGCCAGCAGCGCGGAGCCCTACAATGGGCTGTTCTTC. It encodes CASSAEPYNGLFF.

This clonotype was seen only a few times. This may be a read error: a much more frequent sequence differs by one nucleotide. No conserved phenylalanine or tryptophan is present at the end of the CDR3, so a read error is the likely explanation. This chain joins TRBV11-2 and TRBJ1-1; D uncertain. Trimming took off 5 bases at V and 4 bases at J, with 5 bases between the two ends. Germline CDR1 and CDR2: SGHAT and FQNNGV. CDR3 length: 11 residues. The CDR3 spells CASSPGTEAFS. The CDR3 region has the DNA TGTGCCAGCAGCCCGGGCACTGAAGCTTTCTCT.

Details on this clonotype: A much larger clone sits a single nucleotide away, making a read error possible. V usage is TRBV6-2 or TRBV6-3 and J usage is TRBJ2-3, with D possibly being TRBD2 (6 bases). The V end was cut by 3 bases, the J end by 5 bases, with 18 bases between. The CDR3 is 16 amino acids. Looked up from germline, CDR1 is MNHEY and CDR2 is SVGEGT. The CDR3 spells CASSYGTGAGIDTQYF. CDR3 nucleotide sequence: TGTGCCAGCAGTTATGGGACGGGAGCGGGCATAGATACGCAGTATTTT.

A word on this clonotype: The missing conserved phenylalanine or tryptophan at the end of this CDR3 makes a read error likely. CDR3: CSSTPGAGANVLTL. As DNA, the CDR3 is TGTTCCAGCACCCCGGGTGCTGGGGCCAACGTCCTGACTCTC. The chain couples TRBV11-1 to TRBJ2-6; D remains ambiguous. Germline V gene data show CDR1 as SGHAT and CDR2 as FQDESV (reference sequence). The CDR3 is made up of 14 amino acids.

The rearrangement links TRBV5-1 to TRBJ2-1; 9 bases are shared with TRBD2. Germline CDR1 SGHRS, CDR2 YFSETQ. The CDR3 loop spans 13 amino acids. V lost 4 bases to trimming and J lost 7 bases; unmatched junction nucleotides: 3. As DNA, the CDR3 is TGCGCCAGCAGCGTGGGACTAGCTAATGAGCAGTTCTTC. This translates into CASSVGLANEQFF.

A remark on this clonotype: At one boundary the junction diverges from the germline segment, which might be a read error. V usage is TRBV6-1 and J usage is TRBJ1-1, with D uncertain. CDR1 is MNHNS, CDR2 SASEGT, per germline. The CDR3 runs 15 residues. CDR3 in amino acids: CTSSGDGIGSAEAFF. The CDR3 nucleotides read TGTACCAGCAGTGGAGACGGAATAGGTAGCGCTGAAGCTTTCTTT.

For this clonotype: Germline and junction disagree at one end, which may indicate a read error. The chain links TRBV11-2 to TRBJ1-5, with D unresolved. Germline V CDR1 and CDR2: SGHAT, FQNNGV. The CDR3 runs to 13 residues. The CDR3 spells CASSLTSYQPQHF. The CDR3 nucleotides read TGTGCCAGCAGCTTAACTAGCTATCAGCCCCAGCATTTC.

At least ten counts were recorded for this clonotype. The genes are TRBV14 and TRBJ2-7; the D gene is possibly TRBD2 (6 bases). This CDR3 region has 14 residues. Germline V gene data show CDR1 as SGHDN and CDR2 as FVKESK. V was pared by 4 bases and J by 7 bases, with 17 bases between. The CDR3 nucleotides read TGTGCCAGCAGCCTGCGGGACCTAGAGGAAGAGCAGTACTTC. It translates to CASSLRDLEEEQYF.

This clonotype showed up many times. This chain joins TRBV29-1 and TRBJ2-1, with D perhaps matching TRBD1 or TRBD2 (5 bases each). V was trimmed by 6 bases and J by 6 bases, leaving 12 bases between them. This CDR3 contains 12 residues. Germline V gives CDR1 SQVTM, CDR2 ANQGSEA. The CDR3 sequence is CSVGTTPNEQFF. CDR3 DNA sequence: TGCAGCGTGGGGACCACCCCCAATGAGCAGTTCTTC.

This clonotype was found once. Possible read error: a much larger clone is one base away. The CDR3 loop is CASSQWGGSQETQCF. CDR3 bases: TGTGCCAGCAGCCAATGGGGGGGGTCCCAAGAGACCCAGTGCTTC. The chain carries TRBV14 and TRBJ2-5, with 7 bases that match TRBD2. This CDR3 spans 15 amino acids. Germline assignment: CDR1 SGHDN and CDR2 FVKESK.

This clonotype was counted once. Germline is not matched at one junction end, which may reflect a read error. This rearrangement joins TRBV6-5 to TRBJ2-7; D is unresolved. There are 12 residues in the CDR3. Germline loops: CDR1 MNHEY, CDR2 SVGAGI. The CDR3 region is CASTFFLRKHYF. The CDR3 nucleotides are TGTGCCAGCACCTTTTTCTTGCGCAAGCACTACTTC.

As for this clonotype: The conserved final phenylalanine or tryptophan is absent from the CDR3, which likely points to a read error. The chain joins TRBV29-1 to TRBJ2-7, with 10 bases fitting TRBD1. This CDR3 spans 13 amino acids. Germline CDR1 SQVTM, CDR2 ANQGSEA. The V segment lost 7 bases and the J segment 6 bases; nucleotides outside the gene matches: 9. The CDR3 region is CSALGQGGSEQYL. The CDR3 bases are TGCAGCGCCTTAGGACAGGGGGGTTCCGAGCAGTACCTC.

This clonotype has a count of ten or more. The rearrangement links TRBV6-5 to TRBJ2-6; no reliable D call. The CDR3 has 18 residues. Trimming left V 5 bases short and J 0 bases short, with 17 bases between. The V gene's germline CDR1 is MNHEY and CDR2 SVGAGI. The CDR3 DNA is TGTGCCAGCAGTCTGGACCCACGACCCCTCTCTGGGGCCAACGTCCTGACTTTC. Translated: CASSLDPRPLSGANVLTF.

On this clonotype itself: A much larger clone differs by one base, so this may be a read error. The gene calls are TRBV14 and TRBJ2-7; 7 positions match TRBD2. The V gene's germline CDR1 is SGHDN and CDR2 FVKESK. The V gene end was trimmed by 5 bases and the J gene end by 3 bases; junction bases not matched to a gene: 10. CDR3 length: 15 amino acids. The CDR3 loop is CASSKTCGSVYEQYF. The CDR3 nucleotides are TGTGCCAGCAGCAAAACTTGCGGGAGTGTCTACGAGCAGTACTTC.

As for this clonotype: This may be a read error: a much more frequent sequence differs by one nucleotide. The chain is built from TRBV6-1 and TRBJ2-2, with D perhaps matching TRBD1 (7 bases). The V and J ends lost 6 bases and 3 bases respectively, with 11 bases between them. The CDR3 is 14 amino acids. In germline, CDR1 is MNHNS, CDR2 SASEGT. The DNA for the CDR3 is TGTGCCAGCAGCACCAGGGGGGACACCGGGGAGCTGTTTTTT. This encodes CASSTRGDTGELFF.

As for this clonotype: One end of the junction varies from germline; a read error may be responsible. The CDR3 protein is CVSSLDLGGEQYF. The DNA for the CDR3 is TGTGTCAGCAGCTTAGATTTGGGGGGCGAGCAGTACTTC. J is TRBJ2-7 and V is TRBV7-3; weak D call: TRBD2 (6 bases). The CDR3 runs to 13 residues. CDR1 and CDR2 from the germline V gene are SGHTA and FQGTGA.

In its sample, this clonotype was seen once. The J gene is TRBJ2-1, the V gene TRBV11-2, with TRBD2 matching 12 bases. V was pared by 0 bases and J by 10 bases, with 7 bases of the junction left unmatched. Per the germline V gene, CDR1 is SGHAT and CDR2 is FQNNGV. The CDR3 has 16 residues. The CDR3 spells CASSLDRTSGNDEQFF. CDR3 sequence (DNA): TGTGCCAGCAGCTTAGATCGGACTAGCGGGAATGACGAGCAGTTCTTC. Looking up the rest from reference TRBV11-2 and TRBJ2-1 gives the full variable domain: EAGVAQSPRYKIIEKRQSVAFWCNPISGHATLYWYQQILGQGPKLLIQFQNNGVVDDSQLPKDRFSAERLKGVDSTLKIQPAKLEDSAVYLCASSLDRTSGNDEQFFGPGTRLTVL.